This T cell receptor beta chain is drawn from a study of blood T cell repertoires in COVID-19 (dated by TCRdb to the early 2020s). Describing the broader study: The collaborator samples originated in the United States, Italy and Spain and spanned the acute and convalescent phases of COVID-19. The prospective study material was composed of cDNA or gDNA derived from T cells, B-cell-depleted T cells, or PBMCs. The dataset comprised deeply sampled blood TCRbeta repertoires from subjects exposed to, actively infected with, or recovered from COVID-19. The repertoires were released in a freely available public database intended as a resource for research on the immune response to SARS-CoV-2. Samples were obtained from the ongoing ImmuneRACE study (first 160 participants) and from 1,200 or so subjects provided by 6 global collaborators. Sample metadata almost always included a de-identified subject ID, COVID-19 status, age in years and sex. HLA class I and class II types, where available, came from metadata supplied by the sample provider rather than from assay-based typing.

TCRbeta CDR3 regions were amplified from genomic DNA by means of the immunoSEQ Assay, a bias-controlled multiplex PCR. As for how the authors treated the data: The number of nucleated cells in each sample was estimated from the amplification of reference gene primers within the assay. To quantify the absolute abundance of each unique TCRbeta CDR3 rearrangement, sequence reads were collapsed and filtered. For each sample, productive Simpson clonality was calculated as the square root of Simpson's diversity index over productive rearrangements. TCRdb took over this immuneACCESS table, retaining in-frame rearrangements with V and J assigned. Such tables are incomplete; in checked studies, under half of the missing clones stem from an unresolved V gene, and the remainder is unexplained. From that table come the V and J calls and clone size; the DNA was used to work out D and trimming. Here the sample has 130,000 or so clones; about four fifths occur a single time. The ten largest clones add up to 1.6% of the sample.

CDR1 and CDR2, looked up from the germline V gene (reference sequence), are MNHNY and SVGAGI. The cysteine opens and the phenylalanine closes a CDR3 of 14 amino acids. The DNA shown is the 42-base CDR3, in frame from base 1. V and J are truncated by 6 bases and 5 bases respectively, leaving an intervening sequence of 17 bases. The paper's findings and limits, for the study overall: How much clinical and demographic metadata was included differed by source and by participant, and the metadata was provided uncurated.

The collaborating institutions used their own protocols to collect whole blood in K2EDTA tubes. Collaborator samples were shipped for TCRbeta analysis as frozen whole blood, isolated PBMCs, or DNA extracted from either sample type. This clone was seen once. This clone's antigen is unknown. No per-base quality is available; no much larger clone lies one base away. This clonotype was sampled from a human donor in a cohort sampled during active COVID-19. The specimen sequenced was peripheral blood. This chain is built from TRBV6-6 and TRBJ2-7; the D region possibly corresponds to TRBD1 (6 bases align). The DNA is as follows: TGTGCCAGCAGCCAGCCCTCACAGGGTGACGAGCAGTACTTC. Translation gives CASSQPSQGDEQYF.